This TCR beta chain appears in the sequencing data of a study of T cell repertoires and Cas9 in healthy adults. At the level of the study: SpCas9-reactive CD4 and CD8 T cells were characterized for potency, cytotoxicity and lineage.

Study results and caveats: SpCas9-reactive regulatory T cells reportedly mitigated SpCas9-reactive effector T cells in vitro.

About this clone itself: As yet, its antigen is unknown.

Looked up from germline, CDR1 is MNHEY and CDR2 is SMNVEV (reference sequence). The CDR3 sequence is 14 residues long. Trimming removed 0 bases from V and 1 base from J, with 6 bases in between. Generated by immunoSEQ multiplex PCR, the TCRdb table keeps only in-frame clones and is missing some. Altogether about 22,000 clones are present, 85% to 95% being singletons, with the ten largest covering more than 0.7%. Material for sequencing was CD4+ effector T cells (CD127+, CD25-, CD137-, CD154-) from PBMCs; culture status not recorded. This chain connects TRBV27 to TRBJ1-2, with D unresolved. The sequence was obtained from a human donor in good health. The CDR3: CASSLSSSNYGYTF. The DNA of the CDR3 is TGTGCCAGCAGTTTATCTTCCAGTAACTATGGCTACACCTTC.